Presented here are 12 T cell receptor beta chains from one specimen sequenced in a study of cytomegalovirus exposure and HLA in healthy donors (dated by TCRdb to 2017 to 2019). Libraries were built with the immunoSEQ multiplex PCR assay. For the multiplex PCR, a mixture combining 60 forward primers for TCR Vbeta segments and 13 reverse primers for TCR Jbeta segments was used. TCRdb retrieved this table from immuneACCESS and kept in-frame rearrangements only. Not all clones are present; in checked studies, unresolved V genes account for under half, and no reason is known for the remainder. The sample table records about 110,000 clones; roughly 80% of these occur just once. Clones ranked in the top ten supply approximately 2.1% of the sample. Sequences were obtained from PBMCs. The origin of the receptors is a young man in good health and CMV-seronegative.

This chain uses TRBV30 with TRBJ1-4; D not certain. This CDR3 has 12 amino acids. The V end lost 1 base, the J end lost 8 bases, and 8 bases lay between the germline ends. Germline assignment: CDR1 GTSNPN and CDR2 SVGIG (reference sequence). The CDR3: CAWSGPGEKLFF. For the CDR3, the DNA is TGTGCCTGGAGTGGGCCCGGGGAAAAACTGTTTTTT. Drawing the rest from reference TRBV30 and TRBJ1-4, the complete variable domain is SQTIHQWPATLVQPVGSPLSLECTVEGTSNPNLYWYRQAAGRGLQLLFYSVGIGQISSEVPQNLSASRPQDRQFILSSKKLLLSDSGFYLCAWSGPGEKLFFGSGTQLSVL.

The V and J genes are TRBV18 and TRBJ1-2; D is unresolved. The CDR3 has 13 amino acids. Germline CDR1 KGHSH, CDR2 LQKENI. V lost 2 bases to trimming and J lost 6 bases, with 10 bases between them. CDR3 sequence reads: CASSPKGDHGYTF. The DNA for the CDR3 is TGTGCCAGCTCACCAAAAGGAGACCATGGCTACACCTTC.

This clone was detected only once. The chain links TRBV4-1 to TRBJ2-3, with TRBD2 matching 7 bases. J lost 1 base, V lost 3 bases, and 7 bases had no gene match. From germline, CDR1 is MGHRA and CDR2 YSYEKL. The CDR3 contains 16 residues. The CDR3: CASSHDGSGGTDTQYF. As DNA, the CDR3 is TGCGCCAGCAGCCACGACGGGAGCGGGGGCACAGATACGCAGTATTTT.

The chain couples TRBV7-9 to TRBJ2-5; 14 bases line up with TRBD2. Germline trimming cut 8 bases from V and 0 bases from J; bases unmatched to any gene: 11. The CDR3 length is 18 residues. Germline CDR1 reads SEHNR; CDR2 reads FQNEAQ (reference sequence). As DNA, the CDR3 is TGTGCCAGCCTGAGACTAGCGGGGGGGCCAAGGGACCAAGAGACCCAGTACTTC. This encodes CASLRLAGGPRDQETQYF. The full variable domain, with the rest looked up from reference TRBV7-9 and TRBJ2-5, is DTGVSQNPRHKITKRGQNVTFRCDPISEHNRLYWYRQTLGQGPEFLTYFQNEAQLEKSRLLSDRFSAERPKGSFSTLEIQRTEQGDSAMYLCASLRLAGGPRDQETQYFGPGTRLLVL.

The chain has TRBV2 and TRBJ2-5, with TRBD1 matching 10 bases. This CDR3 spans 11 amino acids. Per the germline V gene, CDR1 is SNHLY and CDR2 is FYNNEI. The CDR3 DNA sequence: TGTGCTCGGGACAGGGGTGAGACCCAGTACTTC. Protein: CARDRGETQYF.

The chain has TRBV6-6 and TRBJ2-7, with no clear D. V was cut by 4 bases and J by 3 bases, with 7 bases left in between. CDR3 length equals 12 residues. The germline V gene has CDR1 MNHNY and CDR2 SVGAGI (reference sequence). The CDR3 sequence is CASSSSVYEQYF. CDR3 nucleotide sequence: TGTGCCAGCAGTTCCAGTGTCTACGAGCAGTACTTC.

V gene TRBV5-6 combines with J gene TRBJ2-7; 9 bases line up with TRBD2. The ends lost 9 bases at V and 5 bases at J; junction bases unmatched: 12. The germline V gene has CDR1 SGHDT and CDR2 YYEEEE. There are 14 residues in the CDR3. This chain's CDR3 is CATRRVGTSHEQYF. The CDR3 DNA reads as TGTGCCACGAGGAGGGTGGGGACTAGCCACGAGCAGTACTTC.

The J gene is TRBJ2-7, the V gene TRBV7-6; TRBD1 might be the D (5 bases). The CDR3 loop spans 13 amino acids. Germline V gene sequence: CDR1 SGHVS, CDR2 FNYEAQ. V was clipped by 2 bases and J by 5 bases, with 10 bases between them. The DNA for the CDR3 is TGTGCCAGCAGCTTACTAGGGGAAAACGAGCAGTACTTC. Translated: CASSLLGENEQYF.

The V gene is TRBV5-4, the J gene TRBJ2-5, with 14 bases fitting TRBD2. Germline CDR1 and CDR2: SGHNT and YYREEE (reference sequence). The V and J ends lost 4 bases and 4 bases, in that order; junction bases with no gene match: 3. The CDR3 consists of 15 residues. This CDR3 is CASSVGLAGVETQYF. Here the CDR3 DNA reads TGTGCCAGCAGCGTGGGACTAGCGGGAGTAGAGACCCAGTACTTC.

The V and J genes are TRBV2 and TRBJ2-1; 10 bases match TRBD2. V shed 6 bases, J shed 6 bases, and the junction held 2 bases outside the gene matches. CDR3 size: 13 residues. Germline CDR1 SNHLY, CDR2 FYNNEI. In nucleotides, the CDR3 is TGTGCCAGCAGCAGCGGGAGGGGCAATGAGCAGTTCTTC. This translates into CASSSGRGNEQFF. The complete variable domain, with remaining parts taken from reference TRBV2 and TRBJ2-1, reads EPEVTQTPSHQVTQMGQEVILRCVPISNHLYFYWYRQILGQKVEFLVSFYNNEISEKSEIFDDQFSVERPDGSNFTLKIRSTKLEDSAMYFCASSSGRGNEQFFGPGTRLTVL.

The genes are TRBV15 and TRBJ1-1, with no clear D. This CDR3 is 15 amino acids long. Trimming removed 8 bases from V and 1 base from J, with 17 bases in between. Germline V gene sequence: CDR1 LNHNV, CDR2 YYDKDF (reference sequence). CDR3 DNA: TGTGCCACCCATCGTCCTGCAACGGGGAACACTGAAGCTTTCTTT. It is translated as CATHRPATGNTEAFF.

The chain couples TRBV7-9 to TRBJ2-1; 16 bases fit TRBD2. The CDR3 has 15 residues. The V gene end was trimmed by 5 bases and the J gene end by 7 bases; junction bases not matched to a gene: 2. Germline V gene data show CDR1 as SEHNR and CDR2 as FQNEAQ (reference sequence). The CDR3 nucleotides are TGTGCCAGCAGCCCGGGACTAGCGGGAGGGAATGAGCAGTTCTTC. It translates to CASSPGLAGGNEQFF.